The clone carrying this T cell receptor beta chain has just a few counts. TCRdb's table, derived via immunoSEQ multiplex PCR, lists solely in-frame clones and lacks some. The table has about 47,000 clones, 70% to 90% seen once. The entry originates in a study of T cell changes during pregnancy in multiple sclerosis. The CDR3 contains 12 residues. With 7 bases clipped from V and 2 bases from J, the junction kept 1 base outside the gene matches. The V gene's germline CDR1 is SGHKS and CDR2 YYEKEE (reference sequence). The chain combines TRBV5-5 with TRBJ2-7, with TRBD1 matching 9 bases. The clonotype comes from a female donor with multiple sclerosis, enrolled in a pregnancy study. The sequenced sample was peripheral blood, obtained in the first trimester of pregnancy. The CDR3 bases are TGTGCCAGCGGGGACAGGGCCTACGAGCAGTACTTC. Protein product: CASGDRAYEQYF.